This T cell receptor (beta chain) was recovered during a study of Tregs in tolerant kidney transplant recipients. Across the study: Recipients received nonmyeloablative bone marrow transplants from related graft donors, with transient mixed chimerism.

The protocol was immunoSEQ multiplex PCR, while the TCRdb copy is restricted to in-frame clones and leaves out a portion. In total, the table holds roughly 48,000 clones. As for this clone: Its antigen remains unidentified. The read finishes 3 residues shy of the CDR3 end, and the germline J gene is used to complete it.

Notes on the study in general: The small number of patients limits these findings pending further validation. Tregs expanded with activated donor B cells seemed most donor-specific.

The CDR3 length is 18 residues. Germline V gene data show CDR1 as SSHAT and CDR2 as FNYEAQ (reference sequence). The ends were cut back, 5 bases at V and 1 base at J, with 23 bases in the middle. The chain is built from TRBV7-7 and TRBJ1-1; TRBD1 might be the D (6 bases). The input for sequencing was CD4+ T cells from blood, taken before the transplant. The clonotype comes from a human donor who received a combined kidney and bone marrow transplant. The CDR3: CASSPPGHRDVPNTEAFF. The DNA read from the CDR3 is TGTGCCAGCAGCCCCCCGGGACATCGGGACGTACCGAACACTGAA.